The clone carrying this T cell receptor (beta chain) was observed many times. This sample stems from a study of Graves' ophthalmopathy and Graves' hyperthyroidism. RNA transcripts served as template for amplifying TCR beta CDR3 sequences. The workflow started with a first-round RT-PCR run with HTBI primers and then moved on to a second-round multiplex PCR. Via MiXCR, TCRdb re-called the multiplex PCR reads, giving one row per CDR3 protein. The profile covers hundreds of thousands of distinct CDR3 sequences, with over 40% appearing a single time and roughly 3.5% taken by the ten largest. This CDR3 is built from 12 residues. Trimming stripped 6 bases from V and 0 bases from J, with 3 bases between. The germline CDR1 and CDR2 sequences are DFQATT and SNEGSKA (reference sequence). Physicians reached a diagnosis by relying on clinical symptoms, serum thyroxine, TRAb, thyroid ultrasound and orbital computed tomography.

Sequenced: peripheral blood. The source is an adult man with Graves' ophthalmopathy. The genes are TRBV20-1 and TRBJ2-6, with D unclear. The CDR3 DNA sequence: TGCAGTGCCGGCTCTGGGGCCAACGTCCTGACTTTC. It yields the protein CSAGSGANVLTF.